Sequencing of this T cell receptor beta chain was carried out in a study of naive and memory T cell subsets. Germline loops: CDR1 SGHRS, CDR2 YFSETQ. This CDR3 is 15 amino acids long. V lost 1 base, J lost 3 bases, and 14 bases lay in between. Four PCR rounds used nested alpha and beta constant region primers plus the SP2 primer. TCRdb redid the calling of the 5' RACE reads with MiXCR, one entry per CDR3 protein. The sample includes about 60,000 distinct CDR3 sequences, more than 6% seen only once; the top ten take over 15%. This clonotype was seen many times. An oligonucleotide containing a UMI was ligated to the 3' end of TCR cDNA.

The sequence was collected from a female donor in good health. This chain connects TRBV5-1 to TRBJ2-7, with TRBD1 as a possible D gene (6 bases). CDR3 nucleotides: TGCGCCAGCAGCTTGTACAGGGCCAGGGACTACGAGCAGTACTTC. Translation: CASSLYRARDYEQYF.